This entry describes one T cell receptor (beta chain). Per the study methods: Reference gene primers were amplified, and this amplification served to estimate nucleated cell counts. Sequencing used immunoSEQ multiplex PCR; TCRdb keeps in-frame clones, though not all of them. That table furnishes V, J and clone size, whereas the DNA furnished D and trimming. The data show 120,000 to 150,000 clones, almost 90% seen once. This sample is part of a study of blood T cell repertoires in COVID-19. V shed 3 bases and J 7 bases; nucleotides not matched to a gene: 11. Germline lookup yields CDR1 MDHEN and CDR2 SYDVKM. The CDR3 totals 16 residues.

The sequencing sample was made of peripheral blood. This clonotype was obtained from a human donor in a cohort sampled during active COVID-19. The gene calls are TRBV28 and TRBJ2-2, with TRBD1 identical over 7 bases. CDR3 protein: CASSFWGSTGHGELFF. Here the CDR3 DNA reads TGTGCCAGCAGTTTTTGGGGTTCGACAGGGCACGGGGAGCTGTTTTTT.